This T cell receptor (beta chain) was recovered during a study of blood T cell repertoires in COVID-19 (dated by TCRdb to about 2020). With regard to the full study: Samples from collaborators originated in the United States, Italy and Spain and spanned both the acute and convalescent phases of COVID-19. The material from the prospective study consisted of cDNA or gDNA derived from T cells, B-cell-depleted T cells, or PBMCs. Subjects who had been exposed to COVID-19, were actively infected with it, or had recovered from it provided the deeply sampled blood TCRbeta repertoires that made up the dataset. The repertoires were released in a freely available public database intended as a resource for research on the immune response to SARS-CoV-2. Samples came from the ongoing ImmuneRACE study (first 160 participants) plus 1,254 subjects from 6 global collaborators. Sample metadata almost always included a de-identified subject ID, COVID-19 status, age in years and sex. Where HLA class I and class II types were available, the types were taken from metadata supplied by the sample provider, not from assay-based typing. The paper as a whole reports these results and caveats: Clinical and demographic metadata were provided uncurated, with the amount varying by source and participant.

This clone appeared a single time. Its antigen is still unknown. There are no base qualities to consult, and no much larger clone falls within one base. TCRbeta CDR3 regions were amplified from genomic DNA by means of the immunoSEQ Assay, a bias-controlled multiplex PCR. Concerning the study's data processing: The number of nucleated cells in each sample was estimated by amplification of reference gene primers within the assay. To quantify the absolute abundance of each unique TCRbeta CDR3 rearrangement, sequence reads were collapsed and filtered. For each sample, productive Simpson clonality was calculated as the square root of Simpson's diversity index over productive rearrangements. TCRdb stores this immuneACCESS table with in-frame sequences only. Part of the clones is absent; in the studies checked, under half of the shortfall reflects unresolved V genes, and no reason is known for the rest. V, J and clone size are those of that table, while D and trimming were read from the DNA. This sample has 95,000 to 150,000 clones in its table, and nearly 90% of those were observed once. The biggest ten clones account for more than 3% of the sample.

At one collaborating source in Seattle, patients were enrolled during active infection and were followed longitudinally through the course of disease. Collaborating institutions collected whole blood in K2EDTA tubes following their own protocols. For TCRbeta analysis, collaborators shipped samples in one of three forms: frozen whole blood, isolated PBMCs, or DNA extracted from either of those sample types. Trimming removed 5 bases from V and 6 bases from J; the gene matches leave 7 bases unexplained. The CDR3, cysteine through phenylalanine, is 14 amino acids long. Of the read, only the CDR3 DNA is kept; its 42 bases are in frame from base 1. For CDR1 and CDR2, the germline V gene (reference sequence) lists PRHDT and FYEKMQ.

The source of this sequence is a woman aged 60 to 75 with COVID-19, enrolled during active disease. This chain joins TRBV13 to TRBJ2-1; TRBD1 agrees with 7 junctional bases. Sequenced: peripheral blood. The nucleotides are TGTGCCAGCAGCGCCAGGGGGTTCCGCAATGAGCAGTTCTTC. It codes for CASSARGFRNEQFF.